The following is a T cell receptor beta chain sequence with its context. What antigen it recognizes has not been identified. It has no much larger one-base neighbor in the sample; base qualities were not kept. This record comes from a study of PD-L1 blockade in urothelial cancer listed by TCRdb under 2017. The study in broad terms: Every patient began therapy in about 2014 and was given atezolizumab 1,200 mg intravenously every 3 weeks. About 90% of the roughly 29 patients were identified as males with urothelial cancer of bladder origin, and a prior smoking history was reported by 18 of 29 patients. Patients had an ECOG performance status of 0 or 1 and had received between 0 and 3 prior chemotherapy regimens. Blood samples were analyzed 3 weeks after the start of treatment (second dose) and 6 weeks after the start of treatment. A median of roughly 140,000 T cells and some 90,000 unique TCRs was obtained from blood samples, and a median clonality of about 0.08 was observed. The study, an exploratory multi-omic analysis, examined somatic, immune and clinical correlates of response to PD-L1 blockade with atezolizumab in urothelial cancer. Pretreatment tumor samples, along with matched peripheral blood collected serially before and after atezolizumab treatment, underwent TCR sequencing. Durable clinical benefit was defined as a progression-free survival longer than 6 months, and TCR features were additionally tested against progression-free survival and overall survival. In the same patients who had TCR sequencing, pretreatment tumors also underwent whole exome sequencing and RNA sequencing. Durable clinical benefit was achieved by nine patients and was not achieved by 20 patients. Pretreatment blood TCR-seq was available for under 35 patients, at least one posttreatment blood collection was obtained for around 24 patients, and tumor TCR-seq was available for around 24 patients. Paper-wide results and their limitations: Patients with durable benefit showed greater expansion of tumor-associated TCR clones in peripheral blood 3 weeks after starting treatment (n ≈ 21, p = 0.022). Because of the small sample size (n ≈ 30) and the many exploratory analyses performed, the results are intended to be regarded as hypothesis-generating. Improved progression-free and overall survival was associated with having pretreatment peripheral blood TCR clonality below the median.

Interpreted using the paper, the time point label stands for: pretreatment peripheral blood. A total of about 31 patients with locally advanced or metastatic urothelial carcinoma, treated at Memorial Sloan Kettering on a trial protocol, made up the cohort. Peripheral blood mononuclear cells were collected pretreatment and during treatment, with between 1 and 8 total time points obtained per patient. The Qiagen DNeasy Blood extraction kit was used to purify genomic DNA from total PBMCs and tumor samples. PBMCs were collected pretreatment and during treatment, and were isolated and stored as previously described. The CDR3 covers 14 residues, taking in both the cysteine and the phenylalanine. The CDR3 DNA has 42 bases and is translated from base 1. The germline V gene yields MDHEN for CDR1 and SYDVKM for CDR2. V lost 6 bases and J lost 0 bases; the stretch between them is 9 bases long. Synthetic TCR analog templates were spiked into each PCR to estimate absolute template abundance from read counts. The immunoSEQ assay was used to amplify TCRbeta CDR3 regions from genomic DNA with bias-controlled V and J gene primers. Sequencing of rearranged TCRbeta segments was performed at approximately 20X coverage. The authors' pipeline ran thus. Clustering was used to correct sequencing errors, and CDR3s were annotated against IMGT to assign V, D and J genes. Downstream analyses used only productive TCRbeta rearrangements, leaving out any out-of-frame or stop-codon sequences. Clonality was computed as one minus Shannon entropy normalized by the log of the number of unique productive sequences. Clones differing between time points or between blood and tumor were identified using Fisher's exact test with Benjamini-Hochberg correction, with an adjusted p below 0.01 applied as the threshold. TCRdb limited this immuneACCESS table to in-frame rearrangements with V and J called. A share of clones is missing; checked studies link under half to unresolved V genes, and the rest is unexplained. The DNA was the basis for D and trimming; V, J and clone size are from that table. In this sample the table shows some 80,000 clones, around 81% of which occur a single time. The top ten constitute 6.7% of the sample.

In this chain, TRBV28 is recombined with TRBJ2-1; no D segment can be confidently identified. This specimen was PBMCs, taken around atezolizumab (anti-PD-L1) treatment. This receptor was taken from a man aged 40-50 years with urothelial cancer. CDR3 loop: CASRERSSYNEQFF. In nucleotide form, the sequence is TGTGCCAGCAGGGAGAGGAGCTCCTACAATGAGCAGTTCTTC.